The 12 T cell receptor beta chains below all came from one sample that was sequenced in a study of early T cells in non-severe SARS-CoV-2 infection. In TCRdb, the 5' RACE reads were re-called with MiXCR into one record per CDR3 protein. Altogether fewer than 120,000 distinct CDR3 sequences are present, about 12% being singletons, with the ten largest covering 3% to 4.5%. Sample: whole blood, taken at baseline. Receptors were obtained from an adult who was a healthcare worker with PCR-confirmed SARS-CoV-2 infection or an uninfected control (not recorded which).

The V call is TRBV12-3 or TRBV12-4, the J call TRBJ1-6; D remains unclear. The CDR3 consists of 14 residues. Deletions cut 5 bases from V and 10 bases from J, with 15 bases between. The chain's CDR3 is CASSATLQWSPLHF. CDR3 nucleotide sequence: TGTGCCAGCAGTGCGACCCTCCAGTGGTCACCCCTCCACTTT.

The chain carries TRBV5-1 and TRBJ1-6, with TRBD1 as a possible D gene (6 bases). Germline V gives CDR1 SGHRS, CDR2 YFSETQ. CDR3 length equals 15 residues. V lost 0 bases and J 9 bases, leaving 13 bases between the germline ends. CDR3 sequence reads: CASSLEGRGGSPLHF. The CDR3 DNA reads TGCGCCAGCAGCTTGGAGGGCAGGGGAGGTTCACCCCTCCACTTT.

This chain uses TRBV7-9 with TRBJ2-5; 7 nucleotides line up with TRBD1. The V and J ends lost 0 bases and 2 bases, in that order; junction bases with no gene match: 3. Per the germline V gene, CDR1 is SEHNR and CDR2 is FQNEAQ (reference sequence). The CDR3 has 15 amino acids. The CDR3 protein is CASSLARTGQETQYF. CDR3 nucleotides: TGTGCCAGCAGCTTAGCGCGGACAGGTCAAGAGACCCAGTACTTC.

This chain links TRBV14 with TRBJ1-3; D gene unclear. Trimming cost V 3 bases and J 4 bases, with 16 bases left between them. This CDR3 contains 16 residues. The V gene's germline CDR1 is SGHDN and CDR2 FVKESK. Here the CDR3 reads CASSHLGDLPGNTIYF. The CDR3 DNA reads as TGTGCCAGCAGCCATCTGGGAGACTTGCCGGGAAACACCATATATTTT.

The sample holds a few counts of this clonotype. This chain joins TRBV12-3 or TRBV12-4 and TRBJ1-6; no reliable D call. The CDR3 sequence is 14 residues long. Trimming cost V 6 bases and J 7 bases, with 13 bases left between them. The CDR3 loop reads CASRRVQANSPLHF. CDR3 DNA: TGTGCCAGCAGGAGGGTGCAGGCGAATTCACCCCTCCACTTT.

The J gene is TRBJ1-1, the V gene TRBV28; 9 nucleotides agree with TRBD1. There are 13 residues in the CDR3. The germline gives CDR1 MDHEN, CDR2 SYDVKM. Unmatched junction bases numbered 4, after V lost 7 bases and J lost 4 bases. The CDR3 reads CASTPGQGTEAFF. As DNA, the CDR3 is TGTGCCAGCACCCCGGGACAGGGCACTGAAGCTTTCTTT.

V usage is TRBV20-1 and J usage is TRBJ1-3; D unresolved. V lost 3 bases, J lost 2 bases, and 14 bases lay in between. Germline loops: CDR1 DFQATT, CDR2 SNEGSKA (reference sequence). The CDR3 totals 15 residues. CDR3 nucleotides: TGCAGTGCTAGTTCCGGGTTTTCCCCTGGAAACACCATATATTTT. It encodes CSASSGFSPGNTIYF.

V usage is TRBV7-9 and J usage is TRBJ2-6; tentative D call: TRBD2 (6 bases). The CDR3 has 19 amino acids. Germline V gene sequence: CDR1 SEHNR, CDR2 FQNEAQ (reference sequence). The V end was cut by 3 bases, the J end by 0 bases, with 18 bases between. The CDR3 DNA follows: TGTGCCAGCAGCTTCGCGCGGGGTAGGCAGGTCTCTGGGGCCAACGTCCTGACTTTC. Its protein product is CASSFARGRQVSGANVLTF.

J is TRBJ1-5 and V is TRBV7-9; unclear D gene. V was cut by 4 bases and J by 8 bases, with 18 bases left in between. This CDR3 comprises 15 residues. Germline CDR1 reads SEHNR; CDR2 reads FQNEAQ (reference sequence). CDR3 DNA sequence: TGTGCCAGCAGCTCCTCGATCCCTTACACCGAGCCCCAGCATTTT. This gives the protein CASSSSIPYTEPQHF.

The table lists this clonotype with many counts. The chain has TRBV19 and TRBJ2-1; D gene unclear. The germline V gene encodes CDR1 LNHDA and CDR2 SQIVND (reference sequence). V lost 3 bases and J lost 8, with 14 bases in between. The CDR3 has 14 amino acids. The CDR3 DNA reads as TGTGCCAGTAGTATTTCGGGCAACGGGTATGAGCAGTTCTTC. Translation: CASSISGNGYEQFF.

This clonotype was picked up many times. V gene TRBV20-1 combines with J gene TRBJ2-1; the match to TRBD2 covers 9 bases. The CDR3 consists of 15 residues. Germline trimming cut 4 bases from V and 7 bases from J; bases unmatched to any gene: 11. Germline V gene data show CDR1 as DFQATT and CDR2 as SNEGSKA (reference sequence). The CDR3 region is CSATFGGRAVNEQFF. CDR3 DNA: TGCAGTGCTACCTTTGGCGGGAGGGCCGTGAATGAGCAGTTCTTC.

V and J are TRBV7-9 and TRBJ2-5; no definite D call. Trimming took 5 bases from V and 5 from J, leaving 9 bases between them. In germline, CDR1 is SEHNR, CDR2 FQNEAQ (reference sequence). The CDR3 extends over 12 amino acids. CDR3 coding DNA: TGTGCCAGCAGCCCCACGGAGGAGACCCAGTACTTC. Its translation is CASSPTEETQYF.